This T cell receptor (beta chain) was obtained from a study of blood T cell repertoires in COVID-19. This clone was seen a single time. TCRdb's table, derived via immunoSEQ multiplex PCR, lists solely in-frame clones and lacks some. Of roughly 70,000 clones in the sample, around 79% are singletons; the top ten hold about a third. Trimming took 0 bases from V and 8 from J; bases not matched to a gene: 3. Germline loops: CDR1 SGHRS, CDR2 YFSETQ. The CDR3 runs to 14 residues. Material: peripheral blood. The chain employs TRBV5-1 and TRBJ1-4, with 8 bases fitting TRBD1. The TCR originated in a woman aged 70-85 years with acute or convalescent COVID-19. As DNA, the CDR3 is TGCGCCAGCAGCTTGGCAGGGGGCTCGGAAAAACTGTTTTTT. It translates to CASSLAGGSEKLFF.